Listed below are T cell receptor beta chains from one sample, sequenced in a study of blood T cell repertoires in COVID-19. The assay was immunoSEQ multiplex PCR, and TCRdb's table has in-frame clones only and misses some. The table lists roughly 220,000 clones, 65% to 85% of them singletons, with around 6.5% in the top ten. Sequenced material: PBMCs or T cells enriched from blood (not recorded which). These receptor sequences come from a woman between 35 and 50 years old who had recovered from COVID-19. Both conserved end residues are part of each CDR3. Each record gives: J gene, D gene, V gene, clone size, CDR3 length, CDR3 DNA, CDR3 protein. The D gene is left open where the match is weak. Not all rows give a size; the values are once, few, many and, for expanded clones, a class.

J gene: TRBJ1-2; D gene: TRBD1; V gene: TRBV14; clone size: .; CDR3 length: 17; CDR3 DNA: TGTGCCAGCAGCCGCGGACAGGGTAGTGGGCGTCACTATGGCTACACCTTC; CDR3 protein: CASSRGQGSGRHYGYTF
J gene: TRBJ2-5; D gene: TRBD2; V gene: TRBV6-1; clone size: .; CDR3 length: 17; CDR3 DNA: TGTGCCAGCAGTGAAGGTATTGGACTAGTATCCCAAGAGACCCAGTACTTC; CDR3 protein: CASSEGIGLVSQETQYF
J gene: TRBJ2-1; D gene: TRBD2; V gene: TRBV19; clone size: .; CDR3 length: 12; CDR3 DNA: TGTGCCAGTAGTTCGGGGGGCAATGAGCAGTTCTTC; CDR3 protein: CASSSGGNEQFF
J gene: TRBJ2-7; D gene: .; V gene: TRBV5-1; clone size: .; CDR3 length: 14; CDR3 DNA: TGCGCCAGCAGCGTCTCCGGGTACCCCTACGAGCAGTACTTC; CDR3 protein: CASSVSGYPYEQYF
J gene: TRBJ2-1; D gene: TRBD1; V gene: TRBV2; clone size: few; CDR3 length: 14; CDR3 DNA: TGTGCCAGCAGACCCGACAGGGCTTACAATGAGCAGTTCTTC; CDR3 protein: CASRPDRAYNEQFF
J gene: TRBJ1-1; D gene: .; V gene: TRBV9; clone size: .; CDR3 length: 14; CDR3 DNA: TGTGCCAGCAGCGTAGCGGCGGAGAACACTGAAGCTTTCTTT; CDR3 protein: CASSVAAENTEAFF
J gene: TRBJ2-1; D gene: TRBD1; V gene: TRBV7-9; clone size: .; CDR3 length: 15; CDR3 DNA: TGTGCCAGCAGCTTAGCGCTAAGTCACGGGGACAGGGGATTCTTC; CDR3 protein: CASSLALSHGDRGFF
J gene: TRBJ2-3; D gene: TRBD1; V gene: TRBV7-7; clone size: .; CDR3 length: 18; CDR3 DNA: TGTGCCAGCAGCCCCTACAGGGGGCCGCGCGCCAGCACAGATACGCAGTATTTT; CDR3 protein: CASSPYRGPRASTDTQYF
J gene: TRBJ2-6; D gene: TRBD1; V gene: TRBV19; clone size: .; CDR3 length: 14; CDR3 DNA: TGTGCCAGTACCCAGGACAGGGGGGGTAACGTCCTGACTTTC; CDR3 protein: CASTQDRGGNVLTF
J gene: TRBJ1-3; D gene: .; V gene: TRBV18; clone size: .; CDR3 length: 16; CDR3 DNA: TGTGCCAGCTCCCCTACGGACTCTAGCTCTGGAAACACCATATATTTT; CDR3 protein: CASSPTDSSSGNTIYF